The 25 T cell receptor beta chains presented below share a single source sample, sequenced in a study of blood T cells in healthy people across ages. With a J-beta primer mix and a sample-barcoded 5' primer, a second PCR ran roughly 6 to 11 cycles. TCRdb called the 5' RACE reads again in MiXCR, with one record for every CDR3 protein. The sample lists some 1.5 million distinct CDR3 sequences, about 30% occurring once. The sample comprised blood. The source is a woman younger than 45 in good health.

J is TRBJ2-7 and V is TRBV9; D may match TRBD1 or TRBD2 (5 bases each). Germline CDR1 and CDR2: SGDLS and YYNGEE. This CDR3 contains 13 residues. Trimming took off 4 bases at V and 6 bases at J, with 14 bases between the two ends. The CDR3 bases are TGTGCCAGCAGCCACCTGAGTGGGGGCGAGCAGTACTTC. Protein: CASSHLSGGEQYF.

As to this clonotype: A read error may produce the germline difference seen at one junction end. The chain recombines TRBV6-6 with TRBJ2-7; TRBD1 aligns across 9 bases. The CDR3 covers 16 residues. The germline V gene has CDR1 MNHNY and CDR2 SVGAGI (reference sequence). The CDR3 reads CTSSPVDRGGSYEQYF. The CDR3 DNA reads as TGTACCAGCAGCCCCGTGGACAGGGGCGGTTCCTACGAGCAGTACTTC.

With respect to this clonotype: This is likely a read error, given that the CDR3 carries no conserved phenylalanine or tryptophan at its end. The chain recombines TRBV6-5 with TRBJ2-3; TRBD2 aligns across 10 bases. The germline V gene encodes CDR1 MNHEY and CDR2 SVGAGI. The V gene end was trimmed by 2 bases and the J gene end by 4 bases; junction bases not matched to a gene: 9. CDR3 size: 17 residues. CDR3 sequence (DNA): TGTGCCAGCAGTTACAAGGTTCCTAGCGGGGGACCAGATACGCAGTATTGT. Translation: CASSYKVPSGGPDTQYC.

This chain joins TRBV19 and TRBJ1-5; D is unclear. Trimming stripped 6 bases from V and 0 bases from J, with 6 bases between. The CDR3 runs 13 residues. Germline values: CDR1 LNHDA, CDR2 SQIVND (reference sequence). The CDR3 region has the DNA TGTGCCAGTAGCCCAATTAGCAATCAGCCCCAGCATTTT. Protein sequence: CASSPISNQPQHF. The full variable domain, its missing parts supplied by reference TRBV19 and TRBJ1-5, is DGGITQSPKYLFRKEGQNVTLSCEQNLNHDAMYWYRQDPGQGLRLIYYSQIVNDFQKGDIAEGYSVSREKKESFPLTVTSAQKNPTAFYLCASSPISNQPQHFGDGTRLSIL.

V gene TRBV19 combines with J gene TRBJ1-2; no clear D. This CDR3 has 14 residues. Deletions cut 6 bases from V and 0 bases from J, with 11 bases between. CDR1 is LNHDA and CDR2 is SQIVND in the germline V gene (reference sequence). CDR3 amino acids: CASSVGRANYGYTF. DNA for the CDR3: TGTGCCAGTAGCGTCGGGCGAGCTAACTATGGCTACACCTTC.

Concerning this clonotype: One end of the junction does not line up with germline, which may come from a read error. This chain joins TRBV20-1 and TRBJ1-1; D ambiguous. This CDR3 has 11 residues. Germline loops: CDR1 DFQATT, CDR2 SNEGSKA (reference sequence). DNA of the CDR3: TGCAGGGCTAGAAGGGTAGCCGAAGCTTTCTTT. It specifies CRARRVAEAFF.

This clonotype has a handful of counts. CDR3 in amino acids: CASSVELAGNEQYF. CDR3 in DNA: TGTGCCAGCAGCGTAGAACTAGCGGGGAACGAGCAGTACTTC. The chain couples TRBV9 to TRBJ2-7, with TRBD2 matching 10 bases. The germline V gene has CDR1 SGDLS and CDR2 YYNGEE. The CDR3 sequence is 14 residues long. V lost 0 bases and J lost 5; bases outside the gene matches: 2.

Remarks on this clonotype: Relative to the germline gene, one junction end is altered; a read error may explain this. In DNA form, the CDR3 reads TGTGCCAGCAGTTTTCAGTCAGATACGCGGTATTTT. This translates into CASSFQSDTRYF. This chain connects TRBV28 to TRBJ2-3; D not certain. The CDR3 is 12 amino acids. CDR1 MDHEN and CDR2 SYDVKM come from the germline V gene.

This clonotype has a count of ten or more. This chain joins TRBV5-1 and TRBJ2-7; TRBD2 is a possible D gene (6 bases). CDR3 length: 14 amino acids. V was trimmed by 3 bases and J by 2 bases, leaving 12 bases between them. CDR1 and CDR2 from the germline V gene are SGHRS and YFSETQ. DNA for the CDR3: TGCGCCAGCAGCTGGGAGTGGGGGGCCTACGAGCAGTACTTC. It codes for CASSWEWGAYEQYF. Filled out from reference TRBV5-1 and TRBJ2-7, the complete variable domain reads KAGVTQTPRYLIKTRGQQVTLSCSPISGHRSVSWYQQTPGQGLQFLFEYFSETQRNKGNFPGRFSGRQFSNSRSEMNVSTLELGDSALYLCASSWEWGAYEQYFGPGTRLTVT.

Only a few counts were recorded for this clonotype. This rearrangement joins TRBV20-1 to TRBJ2-1, with 8 nucleotides matching TRBD2. The junction had 11 bases not matched to a gene; V was cut back by 3 bases and J by 7 bases. The CDR3 loop spans 15 amino acids. Per germline, CDR1 DFQATT and CDR2 SNEGSKA (reference sequence). The DNA for the CDR3 is TGCAGTGCTAGTTGGGCGGGAGGCCTTTTGAATGAGCAGTTCTTC. Protein: CSASWAGGLLNEQFF.

V usage is TRBV4-1 and J usage is TRBJ2-7; D may be TRBD2 (5 bases). The CDR3 sequence is 13 residues long. Germline V gene data show CDR1 as MGHRA and CDR2 as YSYEKL. The ends were cut back, 4 bases at V and 6 bases at J, with 13 bases in the middle. The CDR3 loop reads CASSPWESGEQYF. The CDR3 DNA sequence: TGCGCCAGCAGCCCGTGGGAGTCAGGCGAGCAGTACTTC.

The chain has TRBV20-1 and TRBJ2-3; TRBD1 is a possible D gene (5 bases). There are 15 residues in the CDR3. V lost 5 bases to trimming and J lost 0 bases, with 15 bases between them. CDR1 and CDR2 from the germline V gene are DFQATT and SNEGSKA (reference sequence). The CDR3 sequence: CSAQWAGSSTDTQYF. The DNA for the CDR3 is TGCAGTGCTCAATGGGCAGGGTCTAGCACAGATACGCAGTATTTT.

V and J are TRBV20-1 and TRBJ2-1; D not certain. V gave up 0 bases and J gave up 5 bases, with 14 bases separating them. CDR1 is DFQATT and CDR2 is SNEGSKA in the germline V gene (reference sequence). The CDR3 totals 15 residues. CDR3 bases: TGCAGTGCTAGAGACCACCGAACACAACACAATGAGCAGTTCTTC. This translates into CSARDHRTQHNEQFF.

The table lists this clonotype with a few counts. The chain couples TRBV7-9 to TRBJ2-5; the D gene could be TRBD1 or TRBD2 (5 bases each). Germline CDR1 reads SEHNR; CDR2 reads FQNEAQ (reference sequence). The ends were cut back, 10 bases at V and 4 bases at J, with 22 bases in the middle. The CDR3 totals 15 residues. The CDR3 nucleotides read TGTGCCACCGAGGAAGGGACGAAGCAAGGAGAGACCCAGTACTTC. Translation gives CATEEGTKQGETQYF.

The genes are TRBV4-1 and TRBJ2-7, with 7 positions matching TRBD2. CDR1 is MGHRA and CDR2 is YSYEKL in the germline V gene. J lost 3 bases, V lost 0 bases, and 5 bases had no gene match. This CDR3 region has 15 residues. The CDR3: CASSQERRGSYEQYF. The CDR3 DNA sequence: TGCGCCAGCAGCCAAGAACGGCGGGGGAGCTACGAGCAGTACTTC.

The J gene is TRBJ2-1, the V gene TRBV20-1; 10 nucleotides agree with TRBD2. The CDR3 length is 15 residues. Germline V CDR1 and CDR2: DFQATT, SNEGSKA (reference sequence). Trimming at V came to 6 bases and at J to 1 base, leaving 6 bases not matched to a gene. In DNA form, the CDR3 reads TGCAGTGCCCCTAGGACTAGCGGATCCTACAATGAGCAGTTCTTC. This codes for CSAPRTSGSYNEQFF.

The CDR3 DNA reads TGTGCCAGCAGTCACGAACTAGCGGGGGGACGCAATGAGCAGTTCTTC. Translated, it gives CASSHELAGGRNEQFF. The chain recombines TRBV12-3 or TRBV12-4 with TRBJ2-1; 12 bases are a match to TRBD2. Trimming at V came to 5 bases and at J to 6 bases, leaving 8 bases not matched to a gene. This CDR3 region has 16 residues.

The chain employs TRBV10-3 and TRBJ2-3; no reliable D call. CDR1 ENHRY and CDR2 SYGVKD come from the germline V gene. With 4 bases removed from V and 3 bases from J, the gap between germline ends came to 17 bases. The CDR3 length is 16 residues. The CDR3 coding sequence is TGTGCCATCAGTGGGGTCTCCGATATCGGAACAGATACGCAGTATTTT. Translating it yields CAISGVSDIGTDTQYF.

This clonotype was observed many times. This chain uses TRBV5-1 with TRBJ1-6; D is ambiguous. In germline, CDR1 is SGHRS, CDR2 YFSETQ. Trimming removed 0 bases from V and 7 bases from J, with 2 bases in between. This CDR3 spans 12 amino acids. The CDR3 DNA follows: TGCGCCAGCAGCTTGGAAAATTCACCCCTCCACTTT. Residues: CASSLENSPLHF.

This clonotype was counted once. The chain employs TRBV10-3 and TRBJ2-3; 7 positions agree with TRBD1. Unmatched junction bases numbered 6, after V lost 10 bases and J lost 2 bases. The CDR3 is made up of 13 amino acids. Germline CDR1 is ENHRY and CDR2 is SYGVKD. In nucleotides, the CDR3 is TGTGCCACCAGGGGACAGCTCACAGATACGCAGTATTTT. Amino acid sequence: CATRGQLTDTQYF.

This clonotype showed up just a few times. The V and J genes are TRBV25-1 and TRBJ2-3, with 15 bases fitting TRBD2. Trimming removed 4 bases from V and 4 bases from J; junction bases left unmatched: 12. This CDR3 is built from 19 residues. The germline V gene encodes CDR1 MGHDK and CDR2 SYGVNS. The CDR3 nucleotides read TGTGCCAGCAGTGGTTCGGGACTAGCGGGAGGTGGGTCGGCAGATACGCAGTATTTT. Amino acids: CASSGSGLAGGGSADTQYF.

This clonotype was observed a few times. The rearrangement joins TRBV27 to TRBJ2-5, with no clear D. The germline V gene has CDR1 MNHEY and CDR2 SMNVEV (reference sequence). Trimming left V 9 bases short and J 11 bases short, with 22 bases between. The CDR3 totals 13 residues. In DNA, the CDR3 is TGTGCCAGTCGGCCCAATCCTTACAATGAGCAGTACTTC. Protein: CASRPNPYNEQYF.

This clonotype was recorded once. The rearrangement links TRBV6-1 to TRBJ2-5; TRBD2 aligns across 8 bases. TRBJ2-7 explains the end of the DNA better; the J call may be wrong. The CDR3 has 14 residues. Germline assignment: CDR1 MNHNS and CDR2 SASEGT. CDR3 protein: CASSEQSGGFEQYF. The CDR3 DNA reads as TGTGCCAGCAGTGAACAGTCGGGGGGGTTCGAGCAGTACTTC.

There are a few counts of this clonotype. J is TRBJ2-7 and V is TRBV20-1; TRBD2 matches at 8 bases. V gave up 5 bases and J gave up 3 bases; unmatched junction bases: 12. Germline CDR1 and CDR2: DFQATT and SNEGSKA (reference sequence). This CDR3 is 15 amino acids long. The CDR3 bases are TGCAGTGCTCGTTCCCCCGGGAGGGCCGGCTACGAGCAGTACTTC. Its protein is CSARSPGRAGYEQYF.

The chain combines TRBV7-3 with TRBJ2-1; weak D call: TRBD1 (6 bases). Germline lookup yields CDR1 SGHTA and CDR2 FQGTGA. V was cut by 5 bases and J by 5 bases, with 10 bases left in between. This CDR3 spans 13 amino acids. The CDR3 is CASSASGDNEQFF. In DNA form, the CDR3 reads TGTGCCAGCAGCGCCTCAGGGGACAATGAGCAGTTCTTC.